These 21 T cell receptor beta chains share one sample of origin, sequenced in a study of blood T cell repertoires in COVID-19 (dated by TCRdb to 2018 to 2020). The library came from the immunoSEQ multiplex PCR assay. TCRdb provides this immuneACCESS table in a form limited to in-frame rearrangements. Some clones are lacking; in checked studies, under half of them reflect an unresolved V gene, and why the rest are absent is not known. Within this sample are 80,000 to 100,000 clones, with roughly 75% of them counted one time only. The biggest ten clones account for 8.7% of the sample. Sequencing was carried out using peripheral blood. All receptors come from a middle-aged man who had recovered from COVID-19.

This clone came up a few times. The rearrangement uses TRBV15 and TRBJ1-1; TRBD1 aligns across 8 bases. J was trimmed by 6 bases and V by 5 bases; bases with no gene match: 8. Germline lookup yields CDR1 LNHNV and CDR2 YYDKDF (reference sequence). CDR3 length: 14 amino acids. The CDR3 reads CATSARTGRSEAFF. CDR3 bases: TGTGCCACCAGCGCTCGGACAGGGAGGTCTGAAGCTTTCTTT.

This clone was seen more than once but under ten times. The rearrangement uses TRBV7-9 and TRBJ2-1; no firm D call. V was trimmed by 2 bases and J by 5 bases, leaving 4 bases between them. The CDR3 extends over 12 amino acids. CDR1 is SEHNR and CDR2 is FQNEAQ in the germline V gene (reference sequence). The CDR3 loop is CASSLINNEQFF. The CDR3 coding sequence is TGTGCCAGCAGCTTAATCAACAATGAGCAGTTCTTC.

CDR3 sequence: CASSFGANYGYTF. The DNA for the CDR3 is TGTGCCAGCAGTTTCGGGGCTAACTATGGCTACACCTTC. The V call is TRBV6-5, the J call TRBJ1-2; unclear D gene. The germline CDR1 and CDR2 sequences are MNHEY and SVGAGI. With 4 bases removed from V and 0 bases from J, the gap between germline ends came to 6 bases. The CDR3 extends over 13 amino acids.

This clone has more than one count but fewer than ten. V and J are TRBV27 and TRBJ1-1; perhaps TRBD1 as D (5 bases). V was shortened by 6 bases and J by 1 base, with 18 bases between the two germline ends. The CDR3 length is 16 residues. Per germline, CDR1 MNHEY and CDR2 SMNVEV (reference sequence). CDR3 sequence (DNA): TGTGCCAGCAGCCGCGGAGGGGCCCCGGGGAACACTGAAGCTTTCTTT. Amino acids: CASSRGGAPGNTEAFF.

A few counts support this clone. The rearrangement joins TRBV7-8 to TRBJ1-2, with TRBD1 as a possible D gene (5 bases). Germline V lookup: CDR1 SGHVS, CDR2 FQNEAQ. V dropped 2 bases and J dropped 6 bases, with 10 bases sitting between them. This CDR3 comprises 13 residues. The CDR3 reads CASSLRGGNGYTF. In nucleotides, the CDR3 is TGTGCCAGCAGCTTAAGGGGTGGGAATGGCTACACCTTC.

A remark on this clone: The junction shows a germline mismatch at one end, possibly a read error. The CDR3 sequence is CASSRKGQGLGNTMYF. The CDR3 coding sequence is TGTGCCAGCAGCCGGAAAGGGCAGGGGCTTGGAAACACCATGTATTTT. The chain carries TRBV5-8 and TRBJ1-3; weak D call: TRBD1 (6 bases). Germline CDR1 is SGHTS and CDR2 is YDEGEE. The CDR3 extends over 16 amino acids.

The V call is TRBV7-6, the J call TRBJ2-2; D possibly corresponds to TRBD2 (7 bases). Trimming removed 7 bases at V and 4 bases at J, with 19 bases between. The CDR3 contains 16 residues. Germline lookup yields CDR1 SGHVS and CDR2 FNYEAQ. This chain's CDR3 is CASILRGGGGTGELFF. For the CDR3, the DNA is TGTGCCAGCATCCTCCGGGGCGGGGGCGGCACCGGGGAGCTGTTTTTT.

This clone is a singleton in its sample. The same CDR3 can be traced to other DNA sequences in this sample. The chain uses TRBV7-3 and TRBJ2-1, with 7 bases lining up with TRBD2. The CDR3 extends over 14 amino acids. The J segment lost 2 bases and the V segment lost 4 bases, leaving 2 bases of the junction unmatched. Germline loops: CDR1 SGHTA, CDR2 FQGTGA. Here the CDR3 DNA reads TGTGCCAGCAGCTCAGGACTAGCCTACAATGAGCAGTTCTTC. It translates to CASSSGLAYNEQFF.

The J gene is TRBJ2-5, the V gene TRBV18, with 9 bases aligning to TRBD1. The CDR3 consists of 15 residues. From germline, CDR1 is KGHSH and CDR2 LQKENI. Trimming removed 3 bases from V and 5 bases from J; junction bases left unmatched: 7. CDR3 bases: TGTGCCAGCTCACCGGGGACAGGGACAGGGGAGACCCAGTACTTC. Its translation is CASSPGTGTGETQYF.

The chain uses TRBV14 and TRBJ2-4, with TRBD1 as a possible D gene (5 bases). The germline V and J ends were trimmed by 3 bases and 3 bases, with 15 bases remaining between them. Germline loops: CDR1 SGHDN, CDR2 FVKESK. The CDR3 loop spans 16 amino acids. DNA of the CDR3: TGTGCCAGCAGCCATTCAGGGTGGACGGGCAAAAACATTCAGTACTTC. It codes for CASSHSGWTGKNIQYF.

The J gene is TRBJ2-3, the V gene TRBV5-5, with 9 nucleotides matching TRBD2. In germline, CDR1 is SGHKS, CDR2 YYEKEE (reference sequence). The CDR3 consists of 14 residues. V was clipped by 3 bases and J by 5 bases; unmatched bases: 4. This chain's CDR3 is CASSWTSARDTQYF. CDR3 DNA sequence: TGTGCCAGCAGCTGGACTAGCGCTAGAGATACGCAGTATTTT.

Only one count was recorded for this clone. This sequence joins TRBV5-8 and TRBJ1-2, with a tentative D call TRBD1 (6 bases). The germline V gene has CDR1 SGHTS and CDR2 YDEGEE. Between the trimmed V and J ends, which lost 1 base and 6 bases, there was a span of 13 bases. The CDR3 runs to 14 residues. The CDR3 region is CASSLWAGEHGYTF. CDR3 DNA sequence: TGTGCCAGCAGCTTGTGGGCAGGGGAGCATGGCTACACCTTC.

This clone turned up a few times. The rearrangement links TRBV3-1 (or the pseudogene TRBV3-2) to TRBJ2-7; weak D call: TRBD2 (6 bases). The germline V gene has CDR1 LGHDT and CDR2 YNNKEL (reference sequence). The CDR3 loop spans 15 amino acids. Trimming stripped 5 bases from V and 5 bases from J, with 19 bases between. The CDR3 spells CASSLRWRGDDEQYF. Written as DNA, the CDR3 is TGTGCCAGCAGCTTACGATGGCGGGGAGATGACGAGCAGTACTTC.

This sequence joins TRBV6-1 and TRBJ2-7; 7 positions agree with TRBD2. The germline CDR1 and CDR2 sequences are MNHNS and SASEGT. This CDR3 is 15 amino acids long. J gave up 5 bases and V 3 bases, and 10 bases lay outside the gene matches. CDR3 sequence reads: CASSDPTSTYDEQYF. The CDR3 DNA reads as TGTGCCAGCAGTGACCCGACTAGCACCTACGACGAGCAGTACTTC.

The V call is TRBV9, the J call TRBJ2-5, with 7 nucleotides matching TRBD2. V lost 0 bases to trimming and J lost 4 bases; unmatched junction nucleotides: 6. Germline CDR1 SGDLS, CDR2 YYNGEE. The CDR3 is 15 amino acids. The CDR3 loop reads CASSVEVSGRETQYF. In nucleotides, the CDR3 is TGTGCCAGCAGCGTAGAAGTTAGCGGGCGAGAGACCCAGTACTTC.

This chain connects TRBV18 to TRBJ2-4; TRBD2 matches at 8 bases. V dropped 3 bases and J dropped 1; count of bases not matched to a gene: 5. Germline CDR1 is KGHSH and CDR2 is LQKENI. This CDR3 is built from 16 residues. CDR3 sequence: CASSPGAGAAKNIQYF. The CDR3 coding sequence is TGTGCCAGCTCACCGGGAGCGGGGGCGGCCAAAAACATTCAGTACTTC.

This sequence joins TRBV19 and TRBJ1-4; possibly TRBD1 for D (5 bases). The CDR3 length is 16 residues. Germline CDR1 and CDR2: LNHDA and SQIVND (reference sequence). The V and J ends lost 3 bases and 3 bases respectively, with 14 bases between them. CDR3 residues: CASSIRAWGPNEKLFF. CDR3 nucleotides: TGTGCCAGTAGTATCCGGGCATGGGGCCCTAATGAAAAACTGTTTTTT.

The chain joins TRBV6-5 to TRBJ1-3; TRBD1 might be the D (5 bases). Germline CDR1 is MNHEY and CDR2 is SVGAGI. The CDR3 is 15 residues long. Trimming removed 5 bases at V and 2 bases at J, with 13 bases between. The CDR3: CASSTPGGAGNTIYF. CDR3 DNA: TGTGCCAGCAGTACTCCGGGGGGTGCTGGAAACACCATATATTTT.

CDR3 sequence: CSVEGGKGYTF. In nucleotides, the CDR3 is TGCAGCGTTGAAGGGGGCAAGGGCTACACCTTC. The chain employs TRBV29-1 and TRBJ1-2; D might be TRBD1 (5 bases). The V end was cut by 1 base, the J end by 8 bases, with 8 bases between. CDR1 and CDR2 from the germline V gene are SQVTM and ANQGSEA. There are 11 residues in the CDR3.

The V and J genes are TRBV5-4 and TRBJ2-5; D uncertain. V lost 2 bases and J 0 bases, leaving 8 bases between the germline ends. The CDR3 spans 14 residues. Looked up from germline, CDR1 is SGHNT and CDR2 is YYREEE (reference sequence). The CDR3 DNA reads as TGTGCCAGCAGCTTATCGCGGTACCAAGAGACCCAGTACTTC. Translating gives CASSLSRYQETQYF.

This sequence joins TRBV19 and TRBJ1-1; 7 positions agree with TRBD1. Germline V lookup: CDR1 LNHDA, CDR2 SQIVND (reference sequence). CDR3 length: 15 residues. With V trimmed by 7 bases and J by 0 bases, 8 bases remained unmatched. Here the CDR3 reads CASTVGQRMNTEAFF. The DNA of the CDR3 is TGTGCCAGTACCGTGGGACAGCGAATGAACACTGAAGCTTTCTTT.